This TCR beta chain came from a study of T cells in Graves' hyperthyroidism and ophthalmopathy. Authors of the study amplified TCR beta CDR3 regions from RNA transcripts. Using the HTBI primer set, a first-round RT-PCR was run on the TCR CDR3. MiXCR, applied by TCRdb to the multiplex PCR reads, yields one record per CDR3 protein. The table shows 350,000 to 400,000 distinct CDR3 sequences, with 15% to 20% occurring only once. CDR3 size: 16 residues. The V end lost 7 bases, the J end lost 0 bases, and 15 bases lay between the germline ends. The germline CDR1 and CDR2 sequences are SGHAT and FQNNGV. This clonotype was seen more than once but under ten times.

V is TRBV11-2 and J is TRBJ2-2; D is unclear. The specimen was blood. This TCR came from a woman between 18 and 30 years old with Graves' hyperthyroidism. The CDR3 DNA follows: TGTGCCAGCACCTGGGAAGGTCAGGCGAACACCGGGGAGCTGTTTTTT. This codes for CASTWEGQANTGELFF.